Given below is one T cell receptor beta chain in context. Its antigen is as yet unknown. V was trimmed by 0 bases and J by 2 bases, leaving 9 bases between them. The germline V gene has CDR1 MNHEY and CDR2 SMNVEV (reference sequence). The CDR3 is 15 residues long. This entry comes from a study of shared clonotypes between healthy human individuals. Overall study findings and caveats: Limitation of the genetic and exposure-history diversity represented came from the few donors.

Template amounts of around 310 ng DNA, some 30,000 T cell genomes, were employed in unsorted PBMC replicate PCRs. Using immunoSEQ multiplex PCR, the repertoire was profiled, and TCRdb retains in-frame clones only, with some absent. The table has roughly 500,000 clones, 79% seen once. The receptor was isolated from a woman aged 35 to 49 in good health. Some clones in this sample may be carry-over from other donors' samples. The rearrangement joins TRBV27 to TRBJ2-3, with unresolved D. Input material: PBMCs. This CDR3 is CASSLSRYPTDTQYF. Here the CDR3 DNA reads TGTGCCAGCAGTTTATCGCGGTACCCCACAGATACGCAGTATTTT.